These 26 T cell receptor beta chains share one sample of origin, sequenced in a study of T cell responses to AZD1222 COVID-19 vaccine. Assay: immunoSEQ multiplex PCR; the TCRdb copy retains only in-frame clones and omits some. The data hold 120,000 to 150,000 clones, with 85% to 90% observed a single time. The sample in question was peripheral blood, obtained on day 0 of AZD1222 vaccination. The receptors come from an adult in good health.

This clone showed up just once. This chain links TRBV29-1 with TRBJ2-1, with D hard to call. This CDR3 region has 14 residues. Trimming stripped 4 bases from V and 6 bases from J, with 16 bases between. CDR1 is SQVTM and CDR2 is ANQGSEA in the germline V gene. CDR3 in DNA: TGCAGCGTTGCCCCCGGATATGGGGTCAATGAGCAGTTCTTC. This gives the protein CSVAPGYGVNEQFF.

This clone was recorded once. V and J are TRBV5-1 and TRBJ2-1; the D gene is possibly TRBD2 (6 bases). Germline CDR1 and CDR2: SGHRS and YFSETQ. The CDR3 is 19 residues long. Trimming removed 4 bases from V and 1 base from J, with 24 bases in between. The CDR3 sequence: CASSPEGSGSFGSYNEQFF. Written as DNA, the CDR3 is TGCGCCAGCAGCCCGGAGGGTAGCGGCTCCTTCGGTTCCTACAATGAGCAGTTCTTC. Looking up the rest from reference TRBV5-1 and TRBJ2-1 gives the full variable domain: KAGVTQTPRYLIKTRGQQVTLSCSPISGHRSVSWYQQTPGQGLQFLFEYFSETQRNKGNFPGRFSGRQFSNSRSEMNVSTLELGDSALYLCASSPEGSGSFGSYNEQFFGPGTRLTVL.

V is TRBV29-1 and J is TRBJ1-1; no clear D. The V gene lost 1 base and the J gene lost 3 bases, with 12 bases spanning the gap. Germline-derived CDR1 and CDR2 are SQVTM and ANQGSEA. The CDR3 has 14 amino acids. The CDR3 loop is CSVEAVGRDTEAFF. The CDR3 DNA follows: TGCAGCGTTGAAGCTGTGGGGAGGGACACTGAAGCTTTCTTT.

This clone was observed a few times. This sequence joins TRBV30 and TRBJ2-1; weak D call: TRBD2 (6 bases). CDR3 length: 15 residues. Trimming removed 0 bases from V and 10 bases from J, with 19 bases in between. Germline assignment: CDR1 GTSNPN and CDR2 SVGIG (reference sequence). CDR3 protein: CAWSVRAGWADEQFF. In DNA, the CDR3 is TGTGCCTGGAGTGTAAGGGCGGGATGGGCTGACGAGCAGTTCTTC. Drawing the rest from reference TRBV30 and TRBJ2-1, the complete variable domain is SQTIHQWPATLVQPVGSPLSLECTVEGTSNPNLYWYRQAAGRGLQLLFYSVGIGQISSEVPQNLSASRPQDRQFILSSKKLLLSDSGFYLCAWSVRAGWADEQFFGPGTRLTVL.

The CDR3 nucleotides are TGCGCCAGCAGCTTGGGCAGAGGAAATTACGAGCAGTACTTC. Translated: CASSLGRGNYEQYF. This chain uses TRBV5-1 with TRBJ2-7; D is ambiguous. Germline V gene sequence: CDR1 SGHRS, CDR2 YFSETQ. The CDR3 loop spans 14 amino acids. With 0 bases removed from V and 4 bases from J, the gap between germline ends came to 11 bases.

This sequence joins TRBV10-3 and TRBJ1-2; 8 bases align to TRBD1. The CDR3 runs 18 residues. Unmatched junction bases numbered 17, after V lost 0 bases and J lost 8 bases. CDR1 is ENHRY, CDR2 SYGVKD, per germline. The CDR3 reads CAISESPQGRGQGGGYTF. For the CDR3, the DNA is TGTGCCATCAGTGAGTCCCCTCAGGGCAGGGGGCAAGGAGGAGGCTACACCTTC.

The V gene is TRBV24-1, the J gene TRBJ2-1; maybe TRBD1 (6 bases). Germline CDR1 KGHDR, CDR2 SFDVKD. CDR3 length: 13 residues. V lost 7 bases, J lost 5 bases, and 11 bases lay in between. The DNA of the CDR3 is TGTGCCACCAGGGGACACGGGGACAATGAGCAGTTCTTC. Its protein is CATRGHGDNEQFF.

The V gene is TRBV4-3, the J gene TRBJ2-6; 10 positions agree with TRBD1. The germline gives CDR1 LGHNA, CDR2 YSLEER. V lost 0 bases, J lost 4 bases, and 3 bases stayed unmatched. The CDR3 contains 17 residues. The CDR3: CASSQETGGSGANVLTF. The CDR3 coding sequence is TGCGCCAGCAGCCAAGAGACAGGGGGCTCCGGGGCCAACGTCCTGACTTTC.

The chain joins TRBV6-5 to TRBJ2-7; D not certain. This CDR3 contains 15 residues. Trimming removed 2 bases at V and 0 bases at J, with 11 bases between. The germline V gene has CDR1 MNHEY and CDR2 SVGAGI. The CDR3 DNA reads TGTGCCAGCAGTTACGGCTACGGGTACTCCTACGAGCAGTACTTC. Translation gives CASSYGYGYSYEQYF.

The chain links TRBV5-6 to TRBJ1-2, with D possibly TRBD1 on 5 matching bases. The CDR3 runs 15 residues. V shed 0 bases and J shed 8 bases, with 17 bases lying between them. Per germline, CDR1 SGHDT and CDR2 YYEEEE. CDR3 sequence reads: CASSLVAGMQHGYTF. CDR3 coding DNA: TGTGCCAGCAGCTTGGTAGCAGGGATGCAGCACGGCTACACCTTC.

J is TRBJ2-1 and V is TRBV3-1 (or the pseudogene TRBV3-2); 7 positions agree with TRBD2. Germline CDR1 LGHDT, CDR2 YNNKEL (reference sequence). The length of the CDR3 is 15 residues. Losses at the gene ends were 0 bases for V and 7 bases for J; bases not matched to a gene: 6. In nucleotides, the CDR3 is TGTGCCAGCAGCCAAGAGGGCGGGAGTATGAATGAGCAGTTCTTC. Residues: CASSQEGGSMNEQFF.

CDR3 sequence reads: CASSVQPSGTYEQYF. The DNA for the CDR3 is TGTGCCAGCAGCGTACAGCCTAGCGGGACCTACGAGCAGTACTTC. V usage is TRBV9 and J usage is TRBJ2-7, with 9 nucleotides matching TRBD2. J was trimmed by 2 bases and V by 1 base; bases with no gene match: 4. The CDR3 length is 15 residues. Germline V gives CDR1 SGDLS, CDR2 YYNGEE.

The J gene is TRBJ2-5, the V gene TRBV7-9; D uncertain. The CDR3 covers 12 residues. Germline V gene data show CDR1 as SEHNR and CDR2 as FQNEAQ (reference sequence). Trimming removed 1 base from V and 5 bases from J, with 5 bases in between. CDR3 DNA sequence: TGTGCCAGCAGCTTAGATGAGGAGACCCAGTACTTC. Its translation is CASSLDEETQYF.

The chain uses TRBV9 and TRBJ2-1; TRBD1 aligns across 8 bases. This CDR3 is 13 amino acids long. The junction had 4 bases not matched to a gene; V was cut back by 4 bases and J by 7 bases. CDR1 and CDR2 from the germline V gene are SGDLS and YYNGEE. The CDR3 nucleotides read TGTGCCAGCAGCCCCGGGACAGGTAATGAGCAGTTCTTC. Encoded protein: CASSPGTGNEQFF.

V is TRBV9 and J is TRBJ2-5, with a weak D call TRBD2 (6 bases). This CDR3 region has 16 residues. The V and J ends lost 0 bases and 7 bases respectively, with 19 bases between them. Per the germline V gene, CDR1 is SGDLS and CDR2 is YYNGEE. The CDR3 region is CASSVGSAGTSGTQYF. CDR3 coding DNA: TGTGCCAGCAGCGTAGGGTCTGCGGGGACCTCGGGGACCCAGTACTTC.

The V call is TRBV10-3, the J call TRBJ1-1; D is perhaps TRBD1 (5 bases). Trimming left V 3 bases short and J 2 bases short, with 10 bases between. CDR1 is ENHRY, CDR2 SYGVKD, per germline. This CDR3 comprises 14 residues. In DNA form, the CDR3 reads TGTGCCATCAGTGAACGGGGGTTCAACACTGAAGCTTTCTTT. It encodes CAISERGFNTEAFF.

This clone appeared once. The rearrangement uses TRBV2 and TRBJ2-3; D is possibly TRBD2 (6 bases). V shed 6 bases and J shed 2 bases, with 15 bases lying between them. The CDR3 is 15 amino acids. Germline V CDR1 and CDR2: SNHLY, FYNNEI. As DNA, the CDR3 is TGTGCCAGCAGGGAGGGAGGCCGTATCACAGATACGCAGTATTTT. It encodes CASREGGRITDTQYF.

This rearrangement joins TRBV6-4 to TRBJ2-1; 11 bases map to TRBD2. CDR1 MRHNA and CDR2 SNTAGT come from the germline V gene. The CDR3 is 14 amino acids. Germline trimming cut 6 bases from V and 9 bases from J; bases unmatched to any gene: 7. CDR3 sequence: CASRGSGRAGEQFF. The CDR3 DNA reads as TGTGCCAGCAGAGGTAGCGGGAGGGCCGGTGAGCAGTTCTTC.

Only one count was recorded for this clone. V usage is TRBV18 and J usage is TRBJ2-2; 8 positions match TRBD1. The ends lost 2 bases at V and 4 bases at J; junction bases unmatched: 3. The CDR3 has 15 residues. Germline CDR1 KGHSH, CDR2 LQKENI. The CDR3 protein is CASSPGQGGTGELFF. CDR3 sequence (DNA): TGTGCCAGCTCACCAGGACAGGGTGGCACCGGGGAGCTGTTTTTT. Supplemented by reference TRBV18 and TRBJ2-2, the full variable domain reads NAGVMQNPRHLVRRRGQEARLRCSPMKGHSHVYWYRQLPEEGLKFMVYLQKENIIDESGMPKERFSAEFPKEGPSILRIQQVVRGDSAAYFCASSPGQGGTGELFFGEGSRLTVL.

V is TRBV27 and J is TRBJ1-2; D gene unclear. Trimming removed 4 bases at V and 2 bases at J, with 8 bases between. CDR3 size: 13 residues. Germline V lookup: CDR1 MNHEY, CDR2 SMNVEV (reference sequence). CDR3 region: CASSSGGNYGYTF. CDR3 DNA sequence: TGTGCCAGCAGTTCGGGAGGAAACTATGGCTACACCTTC.

This clone has only one observation. The chain has TRBV19 and TRBJ1-5, with D possibly TRBD1 on 5 matching bases. The CDR3 loop spans 16 amino acids. Trimming left V 3 bases short and J 7 bases short, with 19 bases between. Germline V gives CDR1 LNHDA, CDR2 SQIVND (reference sequence). CDR3 sequence: CASSMPARQGRQPQHF. The CDR3 DNA reads as TGTGCCAGTAGTATGCCGGCTCGTCAGGGTCGACAGCCCCAGCATTTT.

The chain joins TRBV6-2 or TRBV6-3 to TRBJ2-7; 8 nucleotides match TRBD1. The CDR3 consists of 16 residues. The V gene's germline CDR1 is MNHEY and CDR2 SVGEGT. V shed 2 bases, J shed 2 bases, and the junction held 8 bases outside the gene matches. CDR3 sequence (DNA): TGTGCCAGCAGTTACAAGTCAGGGGGCGGGACCTACGAGCAGTACTTC. Encoded protein: CASSYKSGGGTYEQYF.

The chain employs TRBV3-1 (or the pseudogene TRBV3-2) and TRBJ2-7; no reliable D call. This CDR3 has 12 amino acids. CDR1 is LGHDT and CDR2 is YNNKEL in the germline V gene (reference sequence). The V end lost 0 bases, the J end lost 2 bases, and 2 bases lay between the germline ends. CDR3 in amino acids: CASSQDPYEQYF. CDR3 DNA sequence: TGTGCCAGCAGCCAAGACCCCTACGAGCAGTACTTC.

The V call is TRBV7-8, the J call TRBJ1-1, with no clear D. CDR3 length equals 13 residues. Germline-derived CDR1 and CDR2 are SGHVS and FQNEAQ. V lost 1 base to trimming and J lost 6 bases, with 9 bases between them. This chain's CDR3 is CASSLVQGSEAFF. CDR3 nucleotide sequence: TGTGCCAGCAGCTTAGTTCAAGGGTCTGAAGCTTTCTTT.

This clone was seen only once. The rearrangement uses TRBV5-4 and TRBJ2-1; D is uncertain. Trimming took 1 base from V and 0 from J, leaving 11 bases between them. There are 16 residues in the CDR3. CDR1 is SGHNT, CDR2 YYREEE, per germline (reference sequence). CDR3 sequence (DNA): TGTGCCAGCAGCTTGAGGCCAAGCAGCTCCTACAATGAGCAGTTCTTC. It codes for CASSLRPSSSYNEQFF.

The rearrangement uses TRBV6-5 and TRBJ1-2, with D perhaps matching TRBD1 (5 bases). Looked up from germline, CDR1 is MNHEY and CDR2 is SVGAGI. Trimming pared 2 bases from V and 3 bases from J, leaving 7 bases between. The CDR3 has 13 residues. The CDR3 nucleotides are TGTGCCAGCAGTTACGTGGGGGACTATGGCTACACCTTC. Protein sequence: CASSYVGDYGYTF.